The 4 T cell receptor beta chains in this list originate from one sample, sequenced in a study of a mutant IDH1 vaccine in newly diagnosed glioma. The data were produced by immunoSEQ multiplex PCR, yet TCRdb's version contains in-frame clones alone and is incomplete. The data contain 55,000 to 65,000 clones, 80% of them seen just once; the ten biggest clones take up around 5.7%. Time point: week 11, during vaccination. A 20-mer mutant IDH1 peptide at 300 ug was injected subcutaneously with topical imiquimod. Antigens for these TCRs are unknown. Source: PBMCs, taken from a glioma patient whose treatment included an IDH1 peptide vaccine. The origin of the receptors is a man in his forties or fifties with glioma.

The chain joins TRBV28 to TRBJ2-3; 11 bases fit TRBD2. V lost 3 bases, J lost 6 bases, and 5 bases stayed unmatched. The CDR3 extends over 15 amino acids. Per the germline V gene, CDR1 is MDHEN and CDR2 is SYDVKM. DNA of the CDR3: TGTGCCAGCAGTTTCAATAGCGGGAGGGTCGATACGCAGTATTTT. It translates to CASSFNSGRVDTQYF.

V and J are TRBV4-1 and TRBJ1-5; D gene uncertain. Trimming shortened V by 0 bases and J by 4 bases, and 7 bases separated the two germline ends. Per germline, CDR1 MGHRA and CDR2 YSYEKL. The CDR3 covers 14 residues. The CDR3 DNA sequence: TGCGCCAGCAGCCAAGAAAAGCTGAATCAGCCCCAGCATTTT. It specifies CASSQEKLNQPQHF.

This clone has a single count. The chain links TRBV7-2 to TRBJ2-7; 10 nucleotides match TRBD2. CDR1 and CDR2 from the germline V gene are SGHTA and FQGNSA. The V segment lost 5 bases and the J segment 3 bases; nucleotides outside the gene matches: 7. CDR3 size: 15 residues. The CDR3 here is CASSLRTSGYYEQYF. The CDR3 nucleotides read TGTGCCAGCAGCCTTAGGACTAGCGGCTACTACGAGCAGTACTTC.

This clone was detected a few times. The gene calls are TRBV4-1 and TRBJ1-1; TRBD1 matches 7 bases. Trimming took 5 bases from V and 1 from J; bases not matched to a gene: 4. The germline CDR1 and CDR2 sequences are MGHRA and YSYEKL. The CDR3 spans 14 residues. Here the CDR3 DNA reads TGCGCCAGCAGCTTAGGACAGGCGAACACTGAAGCTTTCTTT. The encoded protein is CASSLGQANTEAFF.